This T cell receptor (beta chain) was sequenced during a study of T cell repertoires in cytomegalovirus infection. On this clonotype: Its antigen remains unknown.

This CDR3 is 14 amino acids long. V lost 6 bases, J lost 1 base, and 9 bases lay in between. MiXCR, applied by TCRdb to the reads, yields one record per CDR3 protein. This table has about 770,000 distinct CDR3 sequences, 25% to 35% appearing once. Study-wide results and caveats: CMV carriers with the relevant HLA were identified by cumulative public TCR beta family frequency.

The source material was cultured CD8+ T cells from PBMCs, sampled from culture after CMV antigen stimulation. The J gene is TRBJ2-2, the V gene TRBV12-3 or TRBV12-4; D uncertain. The receptor was isolated from a human donor in good health (CMV status not recorded). Some clones in this sample may be carry-over from other donors' samples. CDR3 bases: TGTGCCAGCAGCGTCACCTTGAACACCGGGGAGCTGTTTTTT. This sequence encodes CASSVTLNTGELFF.